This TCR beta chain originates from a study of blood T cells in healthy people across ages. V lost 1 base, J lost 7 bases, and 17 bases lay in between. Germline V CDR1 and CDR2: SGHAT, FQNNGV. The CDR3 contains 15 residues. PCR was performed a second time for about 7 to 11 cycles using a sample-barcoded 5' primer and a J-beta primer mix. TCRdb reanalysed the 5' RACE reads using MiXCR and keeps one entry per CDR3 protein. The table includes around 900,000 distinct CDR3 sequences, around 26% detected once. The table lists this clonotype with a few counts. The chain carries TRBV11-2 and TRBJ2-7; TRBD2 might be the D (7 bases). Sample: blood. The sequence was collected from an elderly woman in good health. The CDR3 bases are TGTGCCAGCAGCTTAGGGGGAGGGGGGGCTGGTGAGCAGTACTTC. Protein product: CASSLGGGGAGEQYF.